This T cell receptor beta chain was recorded in a study of neoadjuvant anti-PD-1 for oral cavity cancer. Looking at the study overall: Patients without progression received a fourth nivolumab dose around day 43, then surgical resection on days 50-56.

With regard to this clone: The antigen is undetermined.

Two replicates per tumor sample, mostly from roughly 5 ug of genomic DNA. Repertoires were generated with immunoSEQ multiplex PCR, while TCRdb's copy carries only in-frame clones and drops some. Here the sample spans about 23,000 clones, roughly a quarter being singletons. The time point is: after neoadjuvant nivolumab, at surgical resection. Patients had HPV-negative, locally advanced oral cavity squamous cell carcinoma. V was trimmed by 1 base and J by 10 bases, leaving 10 bases between them. Germline V gives CDR1 LNHNV, CDR2 YYDKDF (reference sequence). The CDR3 runs 12 residues. General study findings and limits: Each response group had just a few patients in TCR analyses.

The sample in question was tumor tissue, obtained after nivolumab (anti-PD-1) treatment. The V call is TRBV15, the J call TRBJ1-1; no clear D gene. This sequence originates from a person between 40 and 79 years old with oral cavity squamous cell carcinoma. The DNA of the CDR3 is TGTGCCACCAGCAGAGTCGAGGGTGTAGCTTTCTTT. This translates into CATSRVEGVAFF.